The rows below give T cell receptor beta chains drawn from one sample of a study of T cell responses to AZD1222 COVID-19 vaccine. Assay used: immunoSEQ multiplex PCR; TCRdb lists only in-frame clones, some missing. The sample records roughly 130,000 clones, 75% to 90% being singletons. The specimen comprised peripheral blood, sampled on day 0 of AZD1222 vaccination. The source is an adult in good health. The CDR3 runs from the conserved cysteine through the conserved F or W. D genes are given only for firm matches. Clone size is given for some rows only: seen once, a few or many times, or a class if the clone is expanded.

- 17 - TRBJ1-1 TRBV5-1 CASSLVMVGETNTEAFF TGCGCCAGCAGCTTGGTTATGGTCGGGGAGACGAACACTGAAGCTTTCTTT
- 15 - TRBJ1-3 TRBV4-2 CASSQEGRLENTIYF TGTGCCAGCAGCCAAGAGGGGCGGCTGGAAAACACCATATATTTT
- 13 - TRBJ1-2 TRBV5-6 CASSLERNYGYTF TGTGCCAGCAGCTTGGAACGGAACTATGGCTACACCTTC
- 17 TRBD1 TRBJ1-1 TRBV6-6 CASSPRAGGLVNTEAFF TGTGCCAGCAGTCCCCGCGCAGGGGGCTTAGTGAACACTGAAGCTTTCTTT
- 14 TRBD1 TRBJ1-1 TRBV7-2 CASSPQGLNTEAFF TGTGCCAGCAGCCCACAGGGGTTGAACACTGAAGCTTTCTTT
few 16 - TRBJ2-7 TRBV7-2 CASSLAGQNGAYEQYF TGTGCCAGCAGCTTAGCGGGCCAGAACGGGGCCTACGAGCAGTACTTC
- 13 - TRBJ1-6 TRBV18 CASSPRRDSPLHF TGTGCCAGCTCACCAAGACGGGATTCACCCCTCCACTTT
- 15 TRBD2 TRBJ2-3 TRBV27 CASTLAGGPGDTQYF TGTGCCAGCACCTTAGCGGGGGGGCCGGGAGATACGCAGTATTTT
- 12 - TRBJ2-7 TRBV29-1 CSVGTQWYEQYF TGCAGCGTTGGGACCCAGTGGTACGAGCAGTACTTC
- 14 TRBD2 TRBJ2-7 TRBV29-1 CSVEVGGGVSEQYF TGCAGCGTTGAAGTAGGCGGGGGGGTGAGCGAGCAGTACTTC
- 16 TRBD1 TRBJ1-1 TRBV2 CASSPGTGGGYTEAFF TGTGCCAGCAGTCCCGGGACAGGGGGAGGTTACACTGAAGCTTTCTTT
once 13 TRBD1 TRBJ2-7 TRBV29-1 CSARGTGRHEQYF TGCAGCGCCCGAGGGACAGGGAGACACGAGCAGTACTTC
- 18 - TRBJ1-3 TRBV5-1 CASRRGTDSQGAGNTIYF TGCGCCAGCAGACGAGGAACGGACAGCCAAGGGGCTGGAAACACCATATATTTT
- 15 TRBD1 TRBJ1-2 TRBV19 CASSSSGTGSYGYTF TGTGCCAGTAGTTCCTCCGGGACAGGCTCATATGGCTACACCTTC
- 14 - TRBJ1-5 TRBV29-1 CSVETGASDQPQHF TGCAGCGTTGAAACGGGGGCGTCGGATCAGCCCCAGCATTTT
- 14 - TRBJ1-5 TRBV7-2 CASSPDSNNQPQHF TGTGCCAGCAGCCCGGACAGCAACAATCAGCCCCAGCATTTT
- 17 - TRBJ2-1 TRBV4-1 CASSQERDTLYTHEQFF TGCGCCAGCAGCCAAGAACGGGACACACTTTACACACATGAGCAGTTCTTC
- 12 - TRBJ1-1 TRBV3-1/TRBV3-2 CASSHYGTEAFF TGTGCCAGCAGCCATTATGGAACTGAAGCTTTCTTT
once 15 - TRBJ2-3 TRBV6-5 CASRSGASGTDTQYF TGTGCCAGCAGGTCTGGAGCTAGCGGCACAGATACGCAGTATTTT
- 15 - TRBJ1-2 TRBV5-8 CASSLRTFANYGYTF TGTGCCAGCAGCTTGCGGACTTTTGCTAACTATGGCTACACCTTC
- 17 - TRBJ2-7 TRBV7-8 CASSLTDPGNGPNEQYF TGTGCCAGCAGCTTAACGGACCCGGGGAATGGGCCTAACGAGCAGTACTTC
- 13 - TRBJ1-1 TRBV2 CASSPQGYTEAFF TGTGCCAGCAGCCCCCAAGGGTACACTGAAGCTTTCTTT
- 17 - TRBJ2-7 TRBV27 CASSLIGRRGLHYEQYF TGTGCCAGCAGTTTAATTGGTCGGCGGGGGCTACACTACGAGCAGTACTTC
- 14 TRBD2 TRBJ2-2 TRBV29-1 CSSKIAGGTGELFF TGCAGCTCGAAGATAGCGGGGGGCACCGGGGAGCTGTTTTTT
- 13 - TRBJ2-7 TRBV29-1 CSVKRVGVGEQYF TGCAGCGTTAAGAGGGTTGGGGTCGGCGAGCAGTACTTC
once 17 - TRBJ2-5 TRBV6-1 CASSGDTGPSTAETQYF TGTGCCAGCAGTGGGGACACCGGACCTTCGACGGCGGAGACCCAGTACTTC
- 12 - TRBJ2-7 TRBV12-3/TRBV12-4 CASSFWGEEQYF TGTGCCAGCAGTTTTTGGGGAGAGGAGCAGTACTTC
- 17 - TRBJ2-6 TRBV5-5 CASSPLPGYSGANVLTF TGTGCCAGCAGCCCCCTCCCGGGTTACTCTGGGGCCAACGTCCTGACTTTC
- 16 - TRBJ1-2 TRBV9 CASSGDPTGRQRGYTF TGTGCCAGCAGCGGAGACCCCACGGGCCGCCAGCGGGGCTACACCTTC